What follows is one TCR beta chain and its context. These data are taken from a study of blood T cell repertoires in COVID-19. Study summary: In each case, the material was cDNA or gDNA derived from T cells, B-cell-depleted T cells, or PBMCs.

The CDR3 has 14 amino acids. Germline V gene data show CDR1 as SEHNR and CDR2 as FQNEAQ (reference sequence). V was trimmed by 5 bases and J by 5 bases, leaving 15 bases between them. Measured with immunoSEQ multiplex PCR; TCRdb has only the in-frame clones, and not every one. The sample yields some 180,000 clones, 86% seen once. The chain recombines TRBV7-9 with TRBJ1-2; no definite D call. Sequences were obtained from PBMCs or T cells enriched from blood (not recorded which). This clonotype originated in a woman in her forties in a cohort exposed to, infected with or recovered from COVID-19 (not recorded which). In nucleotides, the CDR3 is TGTGCCAGCAGCAGCAGAGGATTAATATATGGCTACACCTTC. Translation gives CASSSRGLIYGYTF.